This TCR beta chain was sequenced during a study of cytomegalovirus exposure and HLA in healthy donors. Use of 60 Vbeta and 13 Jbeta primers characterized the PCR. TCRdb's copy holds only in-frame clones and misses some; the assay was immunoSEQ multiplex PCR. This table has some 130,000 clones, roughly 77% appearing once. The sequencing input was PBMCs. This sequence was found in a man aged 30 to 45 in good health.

The CDR3 sequence: CASSQVGPGGAGTDTQYF. The CDR3 DNA sequence: TGCGCCAGCAGCCAAGTTGGGCCGGGGGGGGCAGGCACAGATACGCAGTATTTT. This chain joins TRBV4-3 and TRBJ2-3; 8 nucleotides agree with TRBD2. Germline CDR1 LGHNA, CDR2 YSLEER. The V and J ends lost 1 base and 1 base, in that order; junction bases with no gene match: 10. This CDR3 spans 18 amino acids.